Listed below are T cell receptor beta chains from one sample, sequenced in a study of shared clonotypes between healthy human individuals. Only in-frame clones appear in the TCRdb table, and some are missing; sequencing was by immunoSEQ multiplex PCR. Of some 580,000 clones in the sample, 95% to 98% were seen once. The sequencing input was naive CD8+ T cells sorted from blood. These receptor sequences come from a man younger than 45 in good health. CDR3s include the opening cysteine and the closing phenylalanine or tryptophan. D genes are given only for firm matches. Clone size appears in some rows only: once, few, many, or a class for an expanded clone.

j_gene | d_gene | abundance | v_gene | len | CDR3aa | CDR3nt
TRBJ2-1 | - | - | TRBV27 | 15 | CASSPLTATYNEQFF | TGTGCCAGCAGCCCCTTAACGGCAACCTACAATGAGCAGTTCTTC
TRBJ1-1 | - | once | TRBV5-1 | 15 | CASSLFGTLNTEAFF | TGCGCCAGCAGCTTGTTTGGGACACTGAACACTGAAGCTTTCTTT
TRBJ2-1 | TRBD2 | - | TRBV28 | 16 | CASSLGLSGLAGTQFF | TGTGCCAGCAGTTTAGGTCTTTCGGGCCTAGCGGGAACGCAGTTCTTC
TRBJ2-1 | TRBD2 | - | TRBV15 | 16 | CATSSASGRALDEQFF | TGTGCCACCAGCAGTGCGAGCGGGAGGGCCCTCGATGAGCAGTTCTTC
TRBJ2-3 | TRBD2 | - | TRBV27 | 15 | CASSSRTSGRDTQYF | TGTGCCAGCAGTTCCAGGACTAGCGGGAGGGATACGCAGTATTTT
TRBJ2-2 | - | once | TRBV11-3 | 14 | CASSNRDHTGELFF | TGTGCCAGCAGCAACCGGGACCACACCGGGGAGCTGTTTTTT
TRBJ2-1 | TRBD2 | once | TRBV7-6 | 17 | CASSPRGLAGASNEQFF | TGTGCCAGCAGCCCCCGGGGACTAGCGGGAGCATCCAATGAGCAGTTCTTC
TRBJ2-1 | TRBD2 | - | TRBV5-1 | 13 | CASSLPGLVEQFF | TGCGCCAGCAGCTTACCGGGACTAGTTGAGCAGTTCTTC
TRBJ2-7 | TRBD2 | - | TRBV5-1 | 21 | CASSPLPTTSGTSGISYEQYF | TGCGCCAGCAGTCCCTTACCTACGACTTCTGGTACTAGCGGGATCTCCTACGAGCAGTACTTC
TRBJ1-5 | TRBD1 | once | TRBV28 | 18 | CASSWGQGGFLSNQPQHF | TGTGCCAGCAGTTGGGGACAGGGGGGTTTCTTGAGCAATCAGCCCCAGCATTTT
TRBJ2-5 | TRBD2 | - | TRBV28 | 16 | CASSLIAGGREETQYF | TGTGCCAGCAGTTTAATTGCGGGAGGTAGGGAAGAGACCCAGTACTTC
TRBJ2-3 | - | - | TRBV5-6 | 16 | CASSFPFGGESDTQYF | TGTGCCAGCAGCTTTCCCTTCGGCGGGGAGTCAGATACGCAGTATTTT
TRBJ2-7 | TRBD1 | - | TRBV4-1 | 15 | CASSRDRGRTYEQYF | TGCGCCAGCAGCCGAGACAGGGGGCGGACCTACGAGCAGTACTTC
TRBJ2-7 | TRBD1 | - | TRBV27 | 13 | CASSSTGAGEQYF | TGTGCCAGCAGTTCGACAGGGGCAGGCGAGCAGTACTTC
TRBJ2-7 | TRBD2 | - | TRBV9 | 16 | CASSPVFASGPYEQYF | TGTGCCAGCAGCCCCGTTTTCGCTAGCGGCCCCTACGAGCAGTACTTC
TRBJ2-7 | TRBD1 | - | TRBV11-2 | 16 | CASSPGGTGSSYEQYF | TGTGCCAGCAGCCCCGGAGGGACAGGGTCCTCCTACGAGCAGTACTTC
TRBJ1-3 | TRBD1 | - | TRBV30 | 14 | CAWSLTGAGNTIYF | TGTGCCTGGAGTCTGACAGGGGCTGGAAACACCATATATTTT
TRBJ2-7 | - | - | TRBV11-2 | 15 | CASSLEAGSRGEQYF | TGTGCCAGCAGCTTAGAGGCCGGGAGTCGCGGCGAGCAGTACTTC
TRBJ2-7 | - | once | TRBV5-1 | 13 | CASSSRELYEQYF | TGCGCCAGCAGCTCCCGGGAGCTATACGAGCAGTACTTC
TRBJ2-5 | - | - | TRBV4-2 | 14 | CASSQAGEEETQYF | TGTGCCAGCAGCCAAGCAGGAGAAGAAGAGACCCAGTACTTC
TRBJ2-7 | - | - | TRBV10-2 | 12 | CASSEGGYEQYF | TGCGCCAGCAGTGAGGGCGGCTACGAGCAGTACTTC
TRBJ1-5 | - | - | TRBV6-5 | 15 | CASSPGTLSNQPQHF | TGTGCCAGCAGCCCCGGGACACTTAGCAATCAGCCCCAGCATTTT
TRBJ2-7 | - | - | TRBV9 | 14 | CASSVDGGPYEQYF | TGTGCCAGCAGCGTAGACGGCGGACCCTACGAGCAGTACTTC
TRBJ2-7 | - | once | TRBV29-1 | 13 | CSVELGSSYEQYF | TGCAGCGTAGAACTAGGAAGCTCCTACGAGCAGTACTTC
TRBJ2-5 | TRBD1 | once | TRBV10-3 | 13 | CATKTGGQETQYF | TGTGCCACGAAGACAGGGGGTCAAGAGACCCAGTACTTC
TRBJ2-5 | TRBD1 | once | TRBV13 | 14 | CASSLSRGIGTQYF | TGTGCCAGCAGCTTAAGCAGGGGGATAGGGACCCAGTACTTC
TRBJ2-3 | - | - | TRBV27 | 14 | CASSTGLYRDTQYF | TGTGCCAGCAGTACCGGACTGTACCGGGATACGCAGTATTTT
TRBJ2-7 | - | - | TRBV29-1 | 12 | CSGETDTYEQYF | TGCAGCGGCGAGACGGATACCTACGAGCAGTACTTC
TRBJ2-1 | - | - | TRBV11-3 | 15 | CASSSLSDPYNEQFF | TGTGCCAGCAGCTCGCTTTCGGATCCCTACAATGAGCAGTTCTTC
TRBJ1-1 | - | - | TRBV25-1 | 13 | CASSGGINTEAFF | TGTGCCAGCAGTGGGGGTATTAACACTGAAGCTTTCTTT
TRBJ2-1 | - | - | TRBV5-1 | 16 | CASSLGQDYSYNEQFF | TGCGCCAGCAGCTTAGGACAGGACTACTCCTACAATGAGCAGTTCTTC
TRBJ2-7 | - | - | TRBV4-1 | 18 | CASSQRSLGNPYSNEQYF | TGCGCCAGCAGCCAAAGATCCCTGGGGAATCCTTATTCCAACGAGCAGTACTTC
TRBJ1-4 | TRBD1 | - | TRBV29-1 | 14 | CSVDLPGQGEKLFF | TGCAGCGTTGATCTCCCTGGACAGGGTGAAAAACTGTTTTTT
TRBJ2-7 | TRBD1 | - | TRBV7-9 | 17 | CASSSPWGQSSTYEQYF | TGTGCCAGCAGCTCACCCTGGGGACAGTCCTCTACCTACGAGCAGTACTTC
TRBJ1-5 | - | - | TRBV21-1 | 16 | CASPLVKLGGAEPQHF | TGTGCCAGCCCTCTCGTAAAGCTGGGGGGCGCGGAGCCCCAGCATTTT
TRBJ2-7 | TRBD1 | - | TRBV5-6 | 14 | CASSDRDRAHEQYF | TGTGCCAGCAGCGACCGGGACAGGGCCCACGAGCAGTACTTC
TRBJ2-5 | TRBD1 | - | TRBV6-5 | 15 | CASTIRDRGRETQYF | TGTGCCAGCACCATCCGGGACAGGGGGCGGGAGACCCAGTACTTC
TRBJ1-1 | - | - | TRBV5-1 | 15 | CASSWSGTLNTEAFF | TGCGCCAGCAGCTGGTCCGGGACCTTGAACACTGAAGCTTTCTTT
TRBJ2-2 | - | - | TRBV7-9 | 12 | CASSFRGGELFF | TGTGCCAGCAGCTTCAGGGGCGGGGAGCTGTTTTTT
TRBJ2-3 | - | - | TRBV28 | 15 | CASSLAGGPADTQYF | TGTGCCAGCAGTTTAGCTGGAGGGCCAGCAGATACGCAGTATTTT
TRBJ2-7 | - | - | TRBV28 | 14 | CASRPRGYDYEQYF | TGTGCCAGCCGTCCAAGGGGGTACGACTACGAGCAGTACTTC